This T cell receptor beta chain was sequenced during a study of tumor-infiltrating lymphocytes in primary liver carcinoma listed by TCRdb under 2017. Regarding the study in general: Of the five patients (three men and two women, aged 30 to 69 years), four had hepatocellular carcinoma and one had combined HCC and intrahepatic cholangiocarcinoma. The five patients had tumors staged T1-T3 N0M0, with maximum diameters ranging from about 4.2 to 10 cm. Roughly 3.65 to 7.13 million productive TCRbeta reads were obtained per sample, and no significant difference in read depth was found between tissue types. TCRbeta repertoire sequencing, expression microarrays and whole-exome sequencing were combined in the study across five regions of each liver tumor, with adjacent normal tissue and blood also included. TCRbeta repertoire sequencing covered 35 or so specimens from 5 patients: 25 or so tumor regions, 5 adjacent noncancerous liver tissues and 5 peripheral blood samples. Agilent mRNA microarray profiling was performed on the approximately 25 tumor region samples to relate TCRbeta repertoire diversity to the local molecular phenotype. High reproducibility was observed for the technical replicate repertoires, with mean shared-clone rates approximately 0.92 and correlation coefficients above 0.95. Study-level results and caveats: Because the samples were bulk and unsorted, CD4+ and CD8+ T cell repertoires could not be compared. Consistent with antigen-driven expansion, pairs of tumor regions showed higher repertoire overlap (mean roughly 36%) than either tumor-adjacent pairs (approximately 17%) or tumor-blood pairs (about 15%). Only about 7-25% of top clones were present in all five regions of a tumor, suggesting spatial heterogeneity of tumor-infiltrating T cells. Because only the TCR beta chain was sequenced and unpaired alpha chains were not captured, true repertoire diversity is likely underestimated. The top 250 clones made up a significantly larger repertoire fraction in tumors than in blood (p = 0.039). Only five patients were included in the study, and the authors note that the findings should be validated in a larger study.

In the case of this clonotype: The antigen it binds to is not known. The junction and the germline gene differ at one end; a read error may be behind it.

Without any cell sorting, total RNA and DNA were extracted together from about 19-30 mg of bulk tissue using the AllPrep DNA/RNA mini kit. Surgical resection was performed in China between late 2015 and 2016 on four or five patients with histopathologically diagnosed primary liver carcinoma. At the time of sampling, the patients had chronic HBV infection and had not received any treatment. Five spatially separated regions were sampled per tumor: superior, inferior, left-lateral and right-lateral poles, plus the tumor centre. Histological examination found more than 90% viable tumor cells in every tumor sample. Each fresh piece of tumor and adjacent tissue was cut in two, with one half stored in RNAlater at -80 degrees C and the other half sent for histology. From the cysteine up to the phenylalanine, the CDR3 has a length of 17 residues. The only DNA kept is the CDR3, 51 bases in frame from the first base. CDR1 and CDR2 are drawn from the germline V gene: LGHNA, YNFKEQ.

A constant-region primer and ProtoScript II reverse transcriptase were used to reverse-transcribe TCRbeta-specific cDNA from about 0.55 ug total RNA. Three nested multiplex PCR rounds, following a slightly modified ARM-PCR procedure, were used to build the TCRbeta libraries. Multiplex TRBV1-TRBV30 forward primers and a Cbeta reverse primer were used in the first two PCR rounds, each of which was run for around 10 cycles. Sample barcodes and Illumina adapters were added in a final 25-cycle PCR using Deep VentR polymerase. Before sequencing, amplicons of 200-500 bp were gel-purified using a QIAquick gel extraction kit. The TCRbeta amplicons were sequenced with 250-bp paired-end reads on an Illumina HiSeq 2500. On the study's bioinformatics: Reads were quality-trimmed with Trimmomatic v0.33, and paired reads were merged with FLASH v1.2.11 to recover full CDR3 sequences. V, D and J germline segments were assigned to the rearranged TCRbeta sequences using MiGEC v1.2.1b. Clonotype statistics and Shannon-Wiener diversity indices were calculated with VDJtools v1.0.0. To reduce sampling bias, subsequent analyses other than the diversity analysis used only the 250 most abundant clonotypes in each sample. Using fastp trimming at Q25 and MiXCR clonotype assembly, TCRdb reanalyzed the public sequencing data and kept in-frame beta chains. Each CDR3 protein gets just one entry, which takes the most common genes and DNA from the rows behind it. Here the V and J calls rest on TCRdb's processing, not on the authors' analysis. In all, the sample holds 100,000 or so distinct CDR3 sequences, and around 83% of those were seen once. The ten top clones hold 15% to 20% of the sample.

Sequencing was performed on liver tumor tissue from sampling region 3. What the cell subset or site label conveys for this sample: tumor region T3, left-lateral pole. The chain couples TRBV4-2 to TRBJ2-3; the central 7 bases match TRBD2. This TCR derives from a man in his forties or fifties with primary liver carcinoma and hepatitis B virus infection. The CDR3 here reads CACSHPGTTTRGDTQYF. DNA sequence: TGTGCCTGCAGTCACCCCGGGACTACCACCCGGGGAGATACGCAGTATTTT.